The next 18 T cell receptor beta chains were all read from a single sample in a study of naive and memory T cell subsets. Both TRBC1 and TRBC2 were covered by a beta constant-region primer of two equimolar oligonucleotides. TCRdb independently ran MiXCR on the UMI-ligation and nested PCR reads; one entry per CDR3 protein. The profile shows around 160,000 distinct CDR3 sequences, over 15% of them singletons. The sequenced sample consisted of naive CD4+ T cells from blood. The receptors stem from a human donor in good health.

This CDR3 is CASIPPGVGNTIYF. CDR3 nucleotide sequence: TGTGCCAGCATCCCCCCCGGGGTCGGAAACACCATATATTTT. The chain combines TRBV6-1 with TRBJ1-3; D gene ambiguous. Trimming removed 7 bases from V and 4 bases from J, with 14 bases in between. CDR1 and CDR2 from the germline V gene are MNHNS and SASEGT. CDR3 length: 14 residues.

The gene calls are TRBV30 and TRBJ2-5; no definite D call. Trimming took 0 bases from V and 0 from J, leaving 5 bases between them. This CDR3 contains 13 residues. From germline, CDR1 is GTSNPN and CDR2 SVGIG (reference sequence). The CDR3 DNA reads as TGTGCCTGGAGTGTAGACAACCAAGAGACCCAGTACTTC. It is translated as CAWSVDNQETQYF.

The chain is built from TRBV11-2 and TRBJ2-7; 14 bases agree with TRBD2. Germline V lookup: CDR1 SGHAT, CDR2 FQNNGV. The CDR3 is 16 residues long. J lost 6 bases, V lost 1 base, and 5 bases had no gene match. DNA for the CDR3: TGTGCCAGCAGCTTAGCACGGACTAGCGGGAGGCCCGAGCAGTACTTC. This codes for CASSLARTSGRPEQYF.

The sample holds a few counts of this clonotype. The V and J genes are TRBV5-1 and TRBJ1-4; TRBD1 is a possible D gene (5 bases). The ends were cut back, 2 bases at V and 7 bases at J, with 21 bases in the middle. Germline values: CDR1 SGHRS, CDR2 YFSETQ. The CDR3 consists of 17 residues. The chain's CDR3 is CASSFTPSGGWSEKLFF. DNA for the CDR3: TGCGCCAGCAGCTTTACCCCTAGCGGGGGTTGGAGTGAAAAACTGTTTTTT. Supplemented by reference TRBV5-1 and TRBJ1-4, the full variable domain reads KAGVTQTPRYLIKTRGQQVTLSCSPISGHRSVSWYQQTPGQGLQFLFEYFSETQRNKGNFPGRFSGRQFSNSRSEMNVSTLELGDSALYLCASSFTPSGGWSEKLFFGSGTQLSVL.

This clonotype was recorded at least ten times. The chain links TRBV1 to TRBJ2-1; the table's D call, TRBD2, has no DNA check behind it. TRBV1 is shown as a pseudogene. The CDR3 runs 17 residues. CDR3 DNA: TGCACCAGCAGCCAAGCACTAGGTAGCGGGCTGCTTCGGGAGCAGTTCTTC. This sequence encodes CTSSQALGSGLLREQFF.

Of note for this clonotype: This may come from a read error, since a much larger clone is one base off. This chain connects TRBV10-3 to TRBJ1-2; a possible D gene is TRBD1 (6 bases). The germline V gene has CDR1 ENHRY and CDR2 SYGVKD. With 0 bases removed from V and 4 bases from J, the gap between germline ends came to 15 bases. This CDR3 region has 16 residues. CDR3 DNA sequence: TGTGCCATCAGTGAGTCGCTGACAGGATTTTTCTATGGCTACACCTTC. Residues: CAISESLTGFFYGYTF.

The rearrangement joins TRBV7-9 to TRBJ2-7, with TRBD1 matching 7 bases. The CDR3 runs to 14 residues. The germline V gene encodes CDR1 SEHNR and CDR2 FQNEAQ (reference sequence). Trimming removed 4 bases from V and 3 bases from J; junction bases left unmatched: 6. The CDR3 DNA reads TGTGCCAGCAGCTACCGACAGGGTTTCTACGAGCAGTACTTC. Translating it yields CASSYRQGFYEQYF.

This clonotype showed up just a few times. CDR3 in DNA: TGTGCCAGCAACGGGAGATACGAGCAGTACTTC. Translation: CASNGRYEQYF. The rearrangement uses TRBV12-3 or TRBV12-4 and TRBJ2-7; perhaps TRBD2 as D (6 bases). The CDR3 loop spans 11 amino acids. V lost 7 bases to trimming and J lost 4 bases, with 8 bases between them.

V is TRBV5-1 and J is TRBJ2-7; D not certain. Looked up from germline, CDR1 is SGHRS and CDR2 is YFSETQ. The CDR3 contains 15 residues. Trimming left V 0 bases short and J 2 bases short, with 12 bases between. The CDR3 reads CASSLAGLGTYEQYF. For the CDR3, the DNA is TGCGCCAGCAGCTTGGCTGGTTTAGGGACCTACGAGCAGTACTTC.

J is TRBJ1-5 and V is TRBV5-1; D unclear. The CDR3 sequence is 13 residues long. The ends were cut back, 4 bases at V and 5 bases at J, with 10 bases in the middle. Germline V CDR1 and CDR2: SGHRS, YFSETQ. Here the CDR3 DNA reads TGCGCCAGCAGCCCAGACGGGGATCAGCCCCAGCATTTT. The encoded protein is CASSPDGDQPQHF.

The chain employs TRBV5-5 and TRBJ2-1; D possibly corresponds to TRBD2 (6 bases). V lost 3 bases, J lost 10 bases, and 14 bases lay in between. From germline, CDR1 is SGHKS and CDR2 YYEKEE (reference sequence). The CDR3 covers 13 residues. The CDR3 protein is CASSSYIGGEQFF. For the CDR3, the DNA is TGTGCCAGCAGCTCCTACATCGGAGGGGAGCAGTTCTTC. Variable domain in full (rest from reference TRBV5-5 and TRBJ2-1): DAGVTQSPTHLIKTRGQQVTLRCSPISGHKSVSWYQQVLGQGPQFIFQYYEKEERGRGNFPDRFSARQFPNYSSELNVNALLLGDSALYLCASSSYIGGEQFFGPGTRLTVL.

This clonotype was seen only a few times. As DNA, the CDR3 is TGTGCCAGCTCACCCGGACTAGCGGAGTACTACGAGCAGTACTTC. It specifies CASSPGLAEYYEQYF. The V call is TRBV18, the J call TRBJ2-7; 10 nucleotides match TRBD2. CDR1 and CDR2 from the germline V gene are KGHSH and LQKENI. The CDR3 extends over 15 amino acids. Trimming at V came to 3 bases and at J to 3 bases, leaving 5 bases not matched to a gene.

As DNA, the CDR3 is TGTGCCAGCGGCACAGACGGAACTAACTATGGCTACACCTTC. Protein sequence: CASGTDGTNYGYTF. The chain employs TRBV6-6 and TRBJ1-2; D remains unclear. Germline CDR1 and CDR2: MNHNY and SVGAGI (reference sequence). This CDR3 spans 14 amino acids. Deletions cut 8 bases from V and 0 bases from J, with 13 bases between.

The chain employs TRBV24-1 and TRBJ2-1; a weak D match, TRBD1 (6 bases). V lost 7 bases, J lost 0 bases, and 21 bases lay in between. The CDR3 length is 18 residues. Germline V gives CDR1 KGHDR, CDR2 SFDVKD. The CDR3 loop is CATSAQGTSISSYNEQFF. CDR3 nucleotide sequence: TGTGCCACCAGCGCACAGGGAACAAGCATTAGCTCCTACAATGAGCAGTTCTTC.

The chain uses TRBV7-8 and TRBJ1-2, with no clear D. V gave up 5 bases and J gave up 1 base, with 11 bases separating them. Germline CDR1 and CDR2: SGHVS and FQNEAQ. The CDR3 runs 14 residues. This CDR3 reads CASSQSECNYGYTF. The DNA of the CDR3 is TGTGCCAGCAGCCAAAGCGAGTGTAACTATGGCTACACCTTC.

This sequence joins TRBV24-1 and TRBJ2-3, with D perhaps matching TRBD2 (6 bases). CDR1 and CDR2 (germline): KGHDR, SFDVKD. There are 13 residues in the CDR3. V lost 5 bases to trimming and J lost 7 bases, with 12 bases between them. CDR3 residues: CATSGPAGYTQYF. In DNA, the CDR3 is TGTGCCACCAGTGGGCCAGCGGGTTATACGCAGTATTTT.

The chain joins TRBV20-1 to TRBJ2-3; TRBD1 agrees at 8 bases. With 3 bases clipped from V and 0 bases from J, the junction kept 2 bases outside the gene matches. Germline V gene data show CDR1 as DFQATT and CDR2 as SNEGSKA (reference sequence). The CDR3 spans 14 residues. This CDR3 reads CSASRGLSTDTQYF. In nucleotides, the CDR3 is TGCAGTGCTAGCAGGGGGCTGAGCACAGATACGCAGTATTTT.

This clonotype occurred once. The chain links TRBV7-4 to TRBJ2-7; 7 bases are a match to TRBD1. The V gene's germline CDR1 is SGHVT and CDR2 SQSDAQ. This CDR3 spans 15 amino acids. V trimming: 6 bases; J trimming: 7 bases; junction bases outside the gene matches: 15. As DNA, the CDR3 is TGTGCCAGCAGGGAAGACAGGGCCTCGGGGTGGGAGCAGTACTTC. Its protein is CASREDRASGWEQYF.